The rows below give T cell receptor beta chains drawn from one sample of a study of blood T cell dynamics during melanoma immunotherapy. Some clones are missing from TCRdb's copy, which holds only in-frame ones; the method was immunoSEQ multiplex PCR. This table has about 6,200 clones, around 80% appearing once. The sequencing used blood, collected from a patient treated with checkpoint blockade. Receptor source: a human donor with melanoma. The CDR3 runs from the conserved cysteine through the conserved F or W. A D gene is named only where the DNA matches it firmly. The size field is filled for only some rows; it gives once, few, many or a size class.

J,size,D,V,DNA,CDR3
TRBJ1-2,-,-,TRBV5-4,TGTGCCAGCAGCTTGAAGACTAACTATGGCTACACCTTC,CASSLKTNYGYTF
TRBJ1-1,-,-,TRBV6-5,TGTGCCAGCAGTTCGGGACGGTCGAACACTGAAGCTTTCTTT,CASSSGRSNTEAFF
TRBJ1-3,-,-,TRBV11-2,TGTGCCAGCAGCAGGCCCTCTGGAAACACCATATATTTT,CASSRPSGNTIYF
TRBJ2-2,-,TRBD1,TRBV6-1,TGTGCCAGCAGGGTAGGACAGGGAAACACCGGGGAGCTGTTTTTT,CASRVGQGNTGELFF
TRBJ2-5,-,TRBD1,TRBV2,TGTGCCAGCAGGAAGGACAGGGGGCGGGGAGAGACCCAGTACTTC,CASRKDRGRGETQYF
TRBJ1-2,once,-,TRBV5-1,TGCGCCAGCAGCCCGGACGTAAACTATGGCTACACCTTC,CASSPDVNYGYTF
TRBJ1-1,once,-,TRBV11-2,TGTGCCAGCAGCTCAATGGGGGGCACTGAAGCTTTCTTT,CASSSMGGTEAFF
TRBJ1-5,-,-,TRBV7-6,TGTGCCAGCAGCCTATCCGCGGAGAGAGATCAGCCCCAGCATTTT,CASSLSAERDQPQHF
TRBJ2-1,-,TRBD2,TRBV10-3,TGTGCCATCAGTGATGGACTAGCAGACAATGAGCAGTTCTTC,CAISDGLADNEQFF
TRBJ2-7,-,-,TRBV10-1,TGCGCCAGCAGTGACGCCCGAGGAACCTACGAGCAGTACTTC,CASSDARGTYEQYF
TRBJ1-1,-,-,TRBV5-4,TGTGCCAGCAGCTTGGGGGCGGCGAACACTGAAGCTTTCTTT,CASSLGAANTEAFF
TRBJ2-4,-,TRBD2,TRBV7-2,TGTGCCAGCAGCCCCCCGGTGGTAGCGGGGTTAGCCAAAAACATTCAGTACTTC,CASSPPVVAGLAKNIQYF
TRBJ2-3,-,-,TRBV5-1,TGCGCCAGCAGCCTCTCTGGCTCGGATACGCAGTATTTT,CASSLSGSDTQYF
TRBJ2-1,-,-,TRBV5-6,TGTGCCAGCAGCTTTTCCTACAATGAGCAGTTCTTC,CASSFSYNEQFF
TRBJ1-6,once,-,TRBV4-2,TGTGCCAGCAGCTTAAGGAATTCACCCCTCCACTTT,CASSLRNSPLHF
TRBJ2-3,few,TRBD2,TRBV11-2,TGTGCCAGCAGCCTACTAGGAGGACTAGCGCCAGATACGCAGTATTTT,CASSLLGGLAPDTQYF
TRBJ2-7,-,TRBD2,TRBV29-1,TGCAGCGTAGCGGGACTCCTCTACGAGCAGTACTTC,CSVAGLLYEQYF
TRBJ2-7,-,-,TRBV5-5,TGTGCCAGCAGCTTGGCCTCGCATCCAGCCTCCTACGAGCAGTACTTC,CASSLASHPASYEQYF
TRBJ1-2,once,TRBD1,TRBV5-1,TGCGCCAGCAGTCACGGACAGGGTTTTGACTATGGCTACACCTTC,CASSHGQGFDYGYTF
TRBJ1-2,-,-,TRBV4-1,TGCGCCAGCAGCCAAGATCGTTCAGGGCGCTATGGCTACACCTTC,CASSQDRSGRYGYTF
TRBJ1-1,-,TRBD1,TRBV6-6,TGTGCCACCGACACCGGGGGGACAGGGGCCTCTGAAGCTTTCTTT,CATDTGGTGASEAFF
TRBJ1-4,-,-,TRBV10-2,TGCGCCAGCAGTTTTCAGGGTTCTAATGAAAAACTGTTTTTT,CASSFQGSNEKLFF
TRBJ2-1,once,-,TRBV27,TGTGCCAGCAGTTCCTCCGGCTCCTACAATGAGCAGTTCTTC,CASSSSGSYNEQFF
TRBJ1-1,-,TRBD1,TRBV2,TGTGCCAGCAGCGGACAGGGCAACACTGAAGCTTTCTTT,CASSGQGNTEAFF
TRBJ2-7,-,TRBD1,TRBV6-1,TGTGCCAGCAGTGAAGCCTTGCCCGGGACAGGGGCCTACGAGCAGTACTTC,CASSEALPGTGAYEQYF